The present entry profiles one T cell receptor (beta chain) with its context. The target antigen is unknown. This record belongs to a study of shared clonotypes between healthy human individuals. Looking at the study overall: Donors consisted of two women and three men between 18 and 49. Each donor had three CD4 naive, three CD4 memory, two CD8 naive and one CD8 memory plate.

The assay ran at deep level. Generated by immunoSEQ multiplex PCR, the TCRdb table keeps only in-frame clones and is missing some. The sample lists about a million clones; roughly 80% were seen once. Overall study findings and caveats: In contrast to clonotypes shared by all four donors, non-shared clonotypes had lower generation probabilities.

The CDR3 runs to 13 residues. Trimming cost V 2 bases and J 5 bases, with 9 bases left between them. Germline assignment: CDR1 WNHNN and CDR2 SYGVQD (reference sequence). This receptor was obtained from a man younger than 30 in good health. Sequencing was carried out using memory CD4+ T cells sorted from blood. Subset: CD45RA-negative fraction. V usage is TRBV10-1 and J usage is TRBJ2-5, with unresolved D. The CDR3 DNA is TGCGCCAGCAGTGAGGGTGGGGTGGAGACCCAGTACTTC. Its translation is CASSEGGVETQYF.